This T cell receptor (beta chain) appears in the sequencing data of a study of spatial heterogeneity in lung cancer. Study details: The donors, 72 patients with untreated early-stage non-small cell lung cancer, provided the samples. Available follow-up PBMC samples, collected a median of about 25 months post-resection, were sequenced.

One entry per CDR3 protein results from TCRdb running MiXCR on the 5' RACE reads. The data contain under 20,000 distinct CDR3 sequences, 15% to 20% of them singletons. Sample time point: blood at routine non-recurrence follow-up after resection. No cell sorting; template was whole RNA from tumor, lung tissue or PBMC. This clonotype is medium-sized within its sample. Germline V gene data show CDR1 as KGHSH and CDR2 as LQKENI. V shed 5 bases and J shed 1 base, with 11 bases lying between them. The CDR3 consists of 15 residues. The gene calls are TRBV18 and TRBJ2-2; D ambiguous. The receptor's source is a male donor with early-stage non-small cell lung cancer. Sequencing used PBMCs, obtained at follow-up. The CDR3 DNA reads TGTGCCAGCTCATGGATGGTGAGGAACACCGGGGAGCTGTTTTTT. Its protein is CASSWMVRNTGELFF.